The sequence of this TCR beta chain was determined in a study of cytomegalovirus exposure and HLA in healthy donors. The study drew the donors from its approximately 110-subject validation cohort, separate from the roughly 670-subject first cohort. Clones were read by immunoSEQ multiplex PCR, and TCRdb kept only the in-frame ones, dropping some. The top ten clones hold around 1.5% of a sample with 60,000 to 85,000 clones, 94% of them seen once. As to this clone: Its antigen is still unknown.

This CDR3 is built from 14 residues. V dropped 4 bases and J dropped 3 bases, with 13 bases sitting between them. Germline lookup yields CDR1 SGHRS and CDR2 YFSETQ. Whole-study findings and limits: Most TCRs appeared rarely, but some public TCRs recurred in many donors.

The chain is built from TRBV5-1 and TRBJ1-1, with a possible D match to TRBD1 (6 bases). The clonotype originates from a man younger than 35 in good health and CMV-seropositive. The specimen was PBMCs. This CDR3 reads CASSPRGLYTEAFF. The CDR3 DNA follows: TGCGCCAGCAGCCCCAGGGGTTTATACACTGAAGCTTTCTTT.